This TCR beta chain was recovered during a study of control samples from healthy donors and cancer patients. Measured with immunoSEQ multiplex PCR; TCRdb has only the in-frame clones, and not every one. The sample includes roughly 200,000 clones. CDR1 MNHEY and CDR2 SVGEGT come from the germline V gene. Germline trimming cut 5 bases from V and 5 bases from J; bases unmatched to any gene: 6. The CDR3 covers 15 residues. The clonotype comes from a woman younger than 45 in good health. Source material: blood. This chain links TRBV6-2 or TRBV6-3 with TRBJ2-1, with 10 bases lining up with TRBD1. The CDR3 nucleotides are TGTGCCAGCAGTATTGGGACAGGGGTAAACAATGAGCAGTTCTTC. It translates to CASSIGTGVNNEQFF.